A selection of T cell receptor beta chains follows, all from one sample in a study of T cells expressing NK-cell markers. TCRdb re-analyzed the 5' RACE reads; it lists each CDR3 protein once, without DNA. The listing records 300,000 to 450,000 distinct CDR3 sequences. Sequencing was performed on blood T cells: a sorted CD56 or NKG2C T cell subset, CD4+ or CD8+ T cells, or bulk PBMC T cells (not recorded which). These receptors were taken from a man aged 18-70 years in good health. CDR3s include the opening cysteine and the closing phenylalanine or tryptophan.

>TRBV12-5|TRBJ1-5
CASGASTGHQPQHF
>TRBV29-1|TRBJ1-2
CTLEAPGAGGYGYTF
>TRBV9|TRBJ2-3
CASSVGGGARDTQYF
>TRBV20-1|TRBJ2-3
CRSGAGTDTQYF
>TRBV5-1|TRBJ2-5
CASSPLSRETQYF
>TRBV29-1|TRBJ1-2
CSAFGQDNYGYTF
>TRBV11-2|TRBJ2-5
CASSSIRGQTQETQYF
>TRBV7-9|TRBJ1-1
CASSLGLLNTEAFF
>TRBV10-3|TRBJ2-1
CAIRGTGSSYNEQFF
>TRBV6-1|TRBJ2-3
CASGGEWTDTQYF
>TRBV7-8|TRBJ1-2
CASSLRRRGEASNYGYTF
>TRBV15|TRBJ1-5
CATSRSGLGGNQPQHF
>TRBV28|TRBJ1-2
CASSLGALGRSSNYGYTF
>TRBV12-3/TRBV12-4|TRBJ1-5
CASRYDSFNQPQHF
>TRBV6-1|TRBJ1-4
CASSTPSTGGEKLFF
>TRBV13|TRBJ2-3
CASSLGGGAEDTQYF
>TRBV7-6|TRBJ2-7
CASSLALQASEQYF
>TRBV9|TRBJ2-7
CASSGRGQGPYEQYF
>TRBV20-1|TRBJ1-2
CSASGGTGSGYTF
>TRBV5-3|TRBJ1-5
CARSGNNYSNQPQHF
>TRBV6-1|TRBJ2-7
CASNGALSGGYEQYF
>TRBV7-8|TRBJ2-1
CASRSGGEQFF
>TRBV7-3|TRBJ2-1
CASSLENGGEQFF
>TRBV11-2|TRBJ1-6
CASSSGQGISPLHF
>TRBV21-1|TRBJ2-3
CASSATDRGRGTDTQYF
>TRBV5-1|TRBJ2-7
CASSRTGESEQYF
>TRBV12-3/TRBV12-4|TRBJ1-1
CASSLNVGTEAFF
>TRBV28|TRBJ2-3
CASRLTRERLTDTQYF
>TRBV15|TRBJ1-4
CATSSRRAGEKLFF
>TRBV5-5|TRBJ2-3
CASSVVPAPSTDTQYF
>TRBV5-6|TRBJ2-1
CASANRGTGSYNEQFF
>TRBV6-1|TRBJ2-1
CASTSRDRKDEQFF
>TRBV29-1|TRBJ2-5
CSVEDRTRRGVGTQYF
>TRBV5-1|TRBJ1-2
CASSLAVESGQGAPRLSYGYTF
>TRBV20-1|TRBJ1-2
CSASRQGGDYGYTF
>TRBV7-9|TRBJ2-5
CASSLLRTGKETQYF
>TRBV28|TRBJ2-1
CASSKVWRQEQFF
>TRBV6-2/TRBV6-3|TRBJ2-4
CATLSQYDIQYF
>TRBV28|TRBJ1-2
CASSVKGGGYTF
>TRBV20-1|TRBJ1-5
CSASVWDQPQHF
>TRBV6-1|TRBJ2-7
CASTWSGQYEQYF
>TRBV21-1|TRBJ1-1
CASWKTQGAMDTEAFF
>TRBV5-1|TRBJ2-2
CASSEQSNTGELFF
>TRBV30|TRBJ2-3
CAWLQRDRDSDTQYF
>TRBV15|TRBJ2-2
CATSLNGGPTGELFF
>TRBV6-1|TRBJ2-7
CASIGLAGAPLYEQYF
>TRBV27|TRBJ1-6
CASSLGQGSSYNSPLHF
>TRBV27|TRBJ1-6
CASSRPGGNSPLHF
>TRBV4-3|TRBJ2-1
CASSQKTSGTSGGAGYNEQFF
>TRBV19|TRBJ2-1
CASSIRGTYNEQFF
>TRBV20-1|TRBJ2-7
CSAKRDTAPYEQYF
>TRBV6-5|TRBJ1-1
CASSWNDRGNTEAFF
>TRBV12-3/TRBV12-4|TRBJ2-3
CASSFEVGLGGLGTQYF
>TRBV2|TRBJ1-6
CASSAWDLYNSPLHF
>TRBV5-1|TRBJ2-3
CASSLIRDVADTQYF
>TRBV20-1|TRBJ2-1
CSASGTSGGLDEQFF
>TRBV11-2|TRBJ1-6
CASSLIRQNYNSPLHF
>TRBV7-9|TRBJ2-1
CASSRSGGHNEQFF